A single T cell receptor beta chain is shown here with its context. The sample comes from a study of blood T cell repertoires in COVID-19. About the research overall: Collection of acute and convalescent COVID-19 samples took place in the United States, Italy and Spain. T cells, B-cell-depleted T cells, or PBMCs provided the cDNA or gDNA that served as material.

The CDR3 covers 13 residues. The V gene's germline CDR1 is MNHNY and CDR2 SVGAGI (reference sequence). V gave up 5 bases and J gave up 4 bases; unmatched junction bases: 1. Clones were sequenced by immunoSEQ multiplex PCR, and TCRdb holds only the in-frame ones, with some missing. The data hold 200,000 or so clones, with roughly 84% observed a single time. The chain is built from TRBV6-6 and TRBJ1-5, with 8 bases that match TRBD1. The source is a middle-aged woman who had recovered from COVID-19. Sequencing input: peripheral blood. CDR3: CASSRDRNQPQHF. The DNA for the CDR3 is TGTGCCAGCAGTCGGGACAGGAATCAGCCCCAGCATTTT.